This T cell receptor beta chain was retrieved from a study of blood T cells in healthy people across ages. Overall study results and limits: Measured against age, TCR beta diversity per million T cells decreased in a roughly linear manner.

This clonotype occurred a few times. Its antigen is not known. Germline assignment: CDR1 MGHRA and CDR2 YSYEKL. V lost 0 bases and J lost 3, with 12 bases in between. This CDR3 is 15 amino acids long. It was with a sample-barcoded 5' primer and a J-beta primer mix that a second PCR of roughly 7 to 12 cycles was run. TCRdb analysed the 5' RACE reads with MiXCR anew, one entry per CDR3 protein. The sample has about 1,600,000 distinct CDR3 sequences; approximately 42% are singletons. The specimen was blood. The V gene is TRBV4-1, the J gene TRBJ2-7; D assignment may be TRBD1 or TRBD2 (6 bases each). This receptor was obtained from a woman aged 18-29 years in good health. CDR3 sequence: CASSQDEGGRYEQYF. CDR3 sequence (DNA): TGCGCCAGCAGCCAAGATGAGGGGGGTCGCTACGAGCAGTACTTC.